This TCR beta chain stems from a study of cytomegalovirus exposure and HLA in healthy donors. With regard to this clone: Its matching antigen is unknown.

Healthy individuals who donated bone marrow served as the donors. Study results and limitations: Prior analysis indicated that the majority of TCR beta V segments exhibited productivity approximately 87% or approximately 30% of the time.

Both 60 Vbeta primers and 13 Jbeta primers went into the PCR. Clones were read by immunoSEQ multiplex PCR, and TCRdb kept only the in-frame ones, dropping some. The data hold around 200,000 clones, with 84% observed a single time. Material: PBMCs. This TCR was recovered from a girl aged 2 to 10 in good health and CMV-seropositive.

The CDR3 reads CAISDRVNTEAFF. CDR3 DNA: TGTGCCATCAGTGACAGGGTGAACACTGAAGCTTTCTTT. This sequence joins TRBV10-3 and TRBJ1-1; D might be TRBD1 (5 bases). The CDR3 is made up of 13 amino acids. Germline CDR1 and CDR2: ENHRY and SYGVKD. V shed 3 bases and J shed 0 bases, with 5 bases lying between them.